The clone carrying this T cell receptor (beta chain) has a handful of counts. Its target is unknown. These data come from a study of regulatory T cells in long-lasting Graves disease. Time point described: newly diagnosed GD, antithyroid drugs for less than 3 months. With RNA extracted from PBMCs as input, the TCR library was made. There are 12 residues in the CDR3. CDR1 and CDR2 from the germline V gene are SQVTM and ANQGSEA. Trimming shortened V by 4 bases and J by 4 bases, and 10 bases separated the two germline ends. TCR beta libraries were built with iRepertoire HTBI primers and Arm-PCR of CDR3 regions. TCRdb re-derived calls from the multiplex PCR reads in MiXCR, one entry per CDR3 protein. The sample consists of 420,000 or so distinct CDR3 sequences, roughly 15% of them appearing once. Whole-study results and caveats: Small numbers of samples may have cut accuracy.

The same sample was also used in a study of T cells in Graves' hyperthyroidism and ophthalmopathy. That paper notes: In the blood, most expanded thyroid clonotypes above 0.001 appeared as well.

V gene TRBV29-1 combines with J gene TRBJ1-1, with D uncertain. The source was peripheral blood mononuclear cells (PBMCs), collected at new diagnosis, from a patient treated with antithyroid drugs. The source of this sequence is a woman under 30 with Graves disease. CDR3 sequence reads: CSVGAASTEAFF. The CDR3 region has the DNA TGCAGCGTTGGGGCAGCCTCCACTGAAGCTTTCTTT.